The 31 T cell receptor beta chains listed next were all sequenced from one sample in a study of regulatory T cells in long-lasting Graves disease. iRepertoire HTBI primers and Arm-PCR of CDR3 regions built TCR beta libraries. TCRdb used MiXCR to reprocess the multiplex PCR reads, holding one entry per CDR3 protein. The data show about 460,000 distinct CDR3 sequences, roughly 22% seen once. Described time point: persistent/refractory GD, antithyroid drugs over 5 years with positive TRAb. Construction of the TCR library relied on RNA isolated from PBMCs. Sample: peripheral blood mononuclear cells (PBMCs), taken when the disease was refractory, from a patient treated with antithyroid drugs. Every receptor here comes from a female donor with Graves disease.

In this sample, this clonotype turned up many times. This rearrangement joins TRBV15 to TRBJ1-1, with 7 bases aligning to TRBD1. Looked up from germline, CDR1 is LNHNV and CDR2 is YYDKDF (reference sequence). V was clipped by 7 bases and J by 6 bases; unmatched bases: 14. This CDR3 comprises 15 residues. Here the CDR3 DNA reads TGTGCCACCACCAAGTCAGGGGGGGGGAAGGCTGAAGCTTTCTTT. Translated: CATTKSGGGKAEAFF. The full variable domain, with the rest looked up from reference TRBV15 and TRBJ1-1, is DAMVIQNPRYQVTQFGKPVTLSCSQTLNHNVMYWYQQKSSQAPKLLFHYYDKDFNNEADTPDNFQSRRPNTSFCFLDIRSPGLGDTAMYLCATTKSGGGKAEAFFGQGTRLTVV.

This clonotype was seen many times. CDR3 DNA sequence: TGTGCCACCAGCAGAGGGGTGACAGGGAACACTGAAGCTTTCTTT. Amino acids: CATSRGVTGNTEAFF. The gene calls are TRBV15 and TRBJ1-1; possibly TRBD1 for D (6 bases). Trimming removed 1 base at V and 1 base at J, with 10 bases between. Per germline, CDR1 LNHNV and CDR2 YYDKDF (reference sequence). This CDR3 has 15 amino acids.

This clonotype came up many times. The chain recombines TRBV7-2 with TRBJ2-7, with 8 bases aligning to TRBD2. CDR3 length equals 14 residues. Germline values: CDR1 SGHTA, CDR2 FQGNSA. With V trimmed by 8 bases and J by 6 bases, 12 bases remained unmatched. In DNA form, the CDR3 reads TGTGCCAGCGGTTCCGGAGCGGGAGTTTCCGAGCAGTACTTC. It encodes CASGSGAGVSEQYF.

The CDR3 DNA reads as TGTGCCAGCAGCTTAGGCGGGGCTAGCGTTACAGATACGCAGTATTTT. This gives the protein CASSLGGASVTDTQYF. The chain carries TRBV7-2 and TRBJ2-3, with TRBD2 as a possible D gene (6 bases). The V end was cut by 1 base, the J end by 3 bases, with 14 bases between. This CDR3 comprises 16 residues. Germline V CDR1 and CDR2: SGHTA, FQGNSA.

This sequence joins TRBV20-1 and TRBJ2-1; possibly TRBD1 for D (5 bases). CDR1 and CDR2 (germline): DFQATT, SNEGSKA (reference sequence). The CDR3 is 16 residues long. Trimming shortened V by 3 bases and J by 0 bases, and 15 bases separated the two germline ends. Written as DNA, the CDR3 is TGCAGTGCTAGGATAAGGGGTTCCAGCTCCTACAATGAGCAGTTCTTC. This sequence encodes CSARIRGSSSYNEQFF.

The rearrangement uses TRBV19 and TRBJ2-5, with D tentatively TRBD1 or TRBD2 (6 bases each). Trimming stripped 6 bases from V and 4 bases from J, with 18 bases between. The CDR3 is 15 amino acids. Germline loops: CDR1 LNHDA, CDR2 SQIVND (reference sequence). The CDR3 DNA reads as TGTGCCAGTAGCCCCGGAGTGGGGGGCTTAGAGACCCAGTACTTC. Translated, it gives CASSPGVGGLETQYF.

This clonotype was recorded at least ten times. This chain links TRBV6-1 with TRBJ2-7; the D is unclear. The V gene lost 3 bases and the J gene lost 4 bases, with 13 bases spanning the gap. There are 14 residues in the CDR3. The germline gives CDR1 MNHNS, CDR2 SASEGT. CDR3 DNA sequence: TGTGCCAGCAGTGAGGAGAGGTCGGCGTACGAGCAGTACTTC. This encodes CASSEERSAYEQYF.

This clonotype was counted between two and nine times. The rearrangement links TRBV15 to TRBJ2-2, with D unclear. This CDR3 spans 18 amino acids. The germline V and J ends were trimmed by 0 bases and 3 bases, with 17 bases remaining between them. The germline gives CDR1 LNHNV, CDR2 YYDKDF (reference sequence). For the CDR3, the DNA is TGTGCCACCAGCAGAGAGATGTGGTTAAGGGTCGACACCGGGGAGCTGTTTTTT. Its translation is CATSREMWLRVDTGELFF.

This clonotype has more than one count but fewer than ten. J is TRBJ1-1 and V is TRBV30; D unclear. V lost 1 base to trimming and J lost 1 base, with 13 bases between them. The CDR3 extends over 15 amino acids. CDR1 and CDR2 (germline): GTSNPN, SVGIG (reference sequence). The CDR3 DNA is TGTGCCTGGAGTGCTCTCACAGTTAAGAACACTGAAGCTTTCTTT. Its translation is CAWSALTVKNTEAFF.

CDR3 loop: CASSRAGTETYEQYF. In nucleotides, the CDR3 is TGTGCCAGCAGCAGGGCTGGGACCGAGACCTACGAGCAGTACTTC. The chain is built from TRBV7-2 and TRBJ2-7; possibly TRBD1 or TRBD2 for D (5 bases each). Germline CDR1 is SGHTA and CDR2 is FQGNSA. The length of the CDR3 is 15 residues. V was clipped by 5 bases and J by 2 bases, with 16 bases between them.

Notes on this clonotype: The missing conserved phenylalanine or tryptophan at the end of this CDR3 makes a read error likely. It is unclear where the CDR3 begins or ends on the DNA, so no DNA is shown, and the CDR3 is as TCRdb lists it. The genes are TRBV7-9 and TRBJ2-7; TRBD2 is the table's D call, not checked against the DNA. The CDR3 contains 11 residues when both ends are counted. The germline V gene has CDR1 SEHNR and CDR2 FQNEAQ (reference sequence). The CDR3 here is CASSLRREDLR.

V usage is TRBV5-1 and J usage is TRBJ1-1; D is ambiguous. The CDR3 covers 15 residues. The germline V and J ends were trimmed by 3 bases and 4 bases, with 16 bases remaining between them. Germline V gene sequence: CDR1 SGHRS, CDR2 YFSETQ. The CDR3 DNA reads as TGCGCCAGCAGCTCGAGTGGCGGGGTGGGCACTGAAGCTTTCTTT. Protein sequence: CASSSSGGVGTEAFF.

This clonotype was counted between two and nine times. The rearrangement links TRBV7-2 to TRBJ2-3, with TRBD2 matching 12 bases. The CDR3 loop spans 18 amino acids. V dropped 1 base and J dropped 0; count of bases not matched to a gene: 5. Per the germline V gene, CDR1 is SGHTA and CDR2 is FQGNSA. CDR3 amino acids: CASSLELAGGSSTDTQYF. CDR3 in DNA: TGTGCCAGCAGCTTAGAACTAGCGGGAGGCTCAAGCACAGATACGCAGTATTTT.

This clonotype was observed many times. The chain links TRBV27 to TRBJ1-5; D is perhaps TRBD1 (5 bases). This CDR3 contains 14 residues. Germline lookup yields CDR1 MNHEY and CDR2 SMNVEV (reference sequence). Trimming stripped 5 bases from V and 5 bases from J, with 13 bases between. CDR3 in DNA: TGTGCCAGCAGTCGGACACCCTTAGATCAGCCCCAGCATTTT. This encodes CASSRTPLDQPQHF.

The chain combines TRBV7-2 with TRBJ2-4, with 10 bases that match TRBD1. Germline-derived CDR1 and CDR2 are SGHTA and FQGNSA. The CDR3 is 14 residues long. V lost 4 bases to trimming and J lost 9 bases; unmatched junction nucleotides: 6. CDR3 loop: CASSSGTGEGIQYF. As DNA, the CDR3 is TGTGCCAGCAGCTCCGGGACAGGGGAGGGCATTCAGTACTTC.

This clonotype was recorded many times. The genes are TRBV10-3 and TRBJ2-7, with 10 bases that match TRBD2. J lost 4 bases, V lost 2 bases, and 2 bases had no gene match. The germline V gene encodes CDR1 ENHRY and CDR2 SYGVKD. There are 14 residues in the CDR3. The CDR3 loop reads CAISENSGGYEQYF. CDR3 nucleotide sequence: TGTGCCATCAGTGAGAATAGCGGGGGGTACGAGCAGTACTTC.

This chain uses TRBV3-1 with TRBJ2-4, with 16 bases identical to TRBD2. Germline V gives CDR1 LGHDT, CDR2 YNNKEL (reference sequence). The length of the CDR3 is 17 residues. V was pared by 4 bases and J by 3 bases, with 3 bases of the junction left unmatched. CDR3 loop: CASSPGLAGGFKNIQYF. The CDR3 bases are TGTGCCAGCAGCCCGGGACTAGCGGGGGGGTTCAAAAACATTCAGTACTTC.

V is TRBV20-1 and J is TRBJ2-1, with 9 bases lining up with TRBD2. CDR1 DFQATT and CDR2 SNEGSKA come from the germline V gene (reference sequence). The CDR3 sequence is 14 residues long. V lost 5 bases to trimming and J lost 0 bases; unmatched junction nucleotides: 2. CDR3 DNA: TGCAGTGCTTCGCGGGGGGGCTCCTACAATGAGCAGTTCTTC. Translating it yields CSASRGGSYNEQFF.

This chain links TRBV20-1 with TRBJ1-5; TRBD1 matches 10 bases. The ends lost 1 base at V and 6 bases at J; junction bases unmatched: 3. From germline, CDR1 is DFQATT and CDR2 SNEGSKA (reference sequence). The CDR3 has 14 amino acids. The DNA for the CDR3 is TGCAGTGCTAGAGGGACAGGGGGAGGTCAGCCCCAGCATTTT. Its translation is CSARGTGGGQPQHF.

Written as DNA, the CDR3 is TGTGCCTGGAGCCGACTATCCTACGAGCAGTACTTC. Protein: CAWSRLSYEQYF. This sequence joins TRBV30 and TRBJ2-7; D might be TRBD2 (5 bases). This CDR3 contains 12 residues. CDR1 is GTSNPN and CDR2 is SVGIG in the germline V gene (reference sequence). V was pared by 3 bases and J by 1 base, with 7 bases between.

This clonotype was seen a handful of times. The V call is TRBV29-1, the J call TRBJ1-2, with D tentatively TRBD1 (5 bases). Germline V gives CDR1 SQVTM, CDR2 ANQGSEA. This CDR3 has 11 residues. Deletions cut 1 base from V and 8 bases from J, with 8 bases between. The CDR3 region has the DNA TGCAGCGTTGAAGTGGGGGGGGGCTACACCTTC. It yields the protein CSVEVGGGYTF.

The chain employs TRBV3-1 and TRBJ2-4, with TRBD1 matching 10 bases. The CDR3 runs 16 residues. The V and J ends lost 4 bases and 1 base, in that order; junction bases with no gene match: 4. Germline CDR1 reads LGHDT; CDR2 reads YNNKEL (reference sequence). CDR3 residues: CASSPDRGPAKNIQYF. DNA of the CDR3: TGTGCCAGCAGCCCTGACAGGGGGCCGGCCAAAAACATTCAGTACTTC.

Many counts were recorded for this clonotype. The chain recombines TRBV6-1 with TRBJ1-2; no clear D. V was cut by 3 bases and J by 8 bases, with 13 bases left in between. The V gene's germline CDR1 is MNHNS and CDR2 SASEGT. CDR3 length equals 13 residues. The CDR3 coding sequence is TGTGCCAGCAGTGAGGGCAGGTCCCTGGGCTACACCTTC. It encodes CASSEGRSLGYTF.

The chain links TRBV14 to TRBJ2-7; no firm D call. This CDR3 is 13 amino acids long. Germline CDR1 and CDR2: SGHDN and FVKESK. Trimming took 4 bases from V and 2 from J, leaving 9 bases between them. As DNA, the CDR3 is TGTGCCAGCAGCCCAGTATCGACCTACGAGCAGTACTTC. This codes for CASSPVSTYEQYF.

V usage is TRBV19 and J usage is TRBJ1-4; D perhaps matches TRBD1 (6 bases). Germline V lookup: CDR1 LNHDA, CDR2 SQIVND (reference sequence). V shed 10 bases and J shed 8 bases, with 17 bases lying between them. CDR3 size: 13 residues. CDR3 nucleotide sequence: TGTGCCACGGCCCCTAGGGACATCGAAAAACTGTTTTTT. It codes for CATAPRDIEKLFF.

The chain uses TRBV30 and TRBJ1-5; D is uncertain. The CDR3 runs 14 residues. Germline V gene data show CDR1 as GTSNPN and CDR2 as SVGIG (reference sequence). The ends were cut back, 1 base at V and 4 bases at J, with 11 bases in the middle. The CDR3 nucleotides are TGTGCCTGGAGTGGCCGGGTTAGAAATCAGCCCCAGCATTTT. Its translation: CAWSGRVRNQPQHF.

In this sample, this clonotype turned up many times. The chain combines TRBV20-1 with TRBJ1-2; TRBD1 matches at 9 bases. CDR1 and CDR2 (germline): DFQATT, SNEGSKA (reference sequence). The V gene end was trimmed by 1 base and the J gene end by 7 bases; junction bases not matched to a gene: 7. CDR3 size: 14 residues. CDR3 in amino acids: CSARGGTGHVGYTF. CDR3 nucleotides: TGCAGTGCTAGAGGGGGGACAGGGCATGTTGGCTACACCTTC.

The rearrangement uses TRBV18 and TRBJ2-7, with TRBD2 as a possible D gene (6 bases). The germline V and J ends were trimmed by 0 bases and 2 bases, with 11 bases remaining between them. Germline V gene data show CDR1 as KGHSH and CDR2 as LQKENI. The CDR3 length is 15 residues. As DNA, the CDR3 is TGTGCCAGCTCACCACCGGTTGGCGGGACCTACGAGCAGTACTTC. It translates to CASSPPVGGTYEQYF.

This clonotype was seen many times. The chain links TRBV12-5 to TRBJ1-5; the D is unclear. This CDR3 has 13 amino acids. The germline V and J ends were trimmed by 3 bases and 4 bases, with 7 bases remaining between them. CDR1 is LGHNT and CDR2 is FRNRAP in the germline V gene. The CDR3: CASGFGGNQPQHF. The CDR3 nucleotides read TGTGCTAGTGGTTTTGGCGGAAATCAGCCCCAGCATTTT.

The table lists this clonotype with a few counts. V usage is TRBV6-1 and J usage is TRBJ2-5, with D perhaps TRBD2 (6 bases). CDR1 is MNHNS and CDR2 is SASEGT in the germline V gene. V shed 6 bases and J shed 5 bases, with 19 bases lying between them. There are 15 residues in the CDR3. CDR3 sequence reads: CASSQGDSGGETQYF. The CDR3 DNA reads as TGTGCCAGCAGCCAAGGGGACTCTGGAGGGGAGACCCAGTACTTC.

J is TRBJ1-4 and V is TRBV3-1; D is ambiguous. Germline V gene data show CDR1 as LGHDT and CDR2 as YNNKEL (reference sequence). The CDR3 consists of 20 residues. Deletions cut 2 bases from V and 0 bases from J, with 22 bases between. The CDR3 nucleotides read TGTGCCAGCAGCCAACCACAGATAGGGATCCTTGTTGCAACTAATGAAAAACTGTTTTTT. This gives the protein CASSQPQIGILVATNEKLFF. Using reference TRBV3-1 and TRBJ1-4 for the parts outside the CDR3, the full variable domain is DTAVSQTPKYLVTQMGNDKSIKCEQNLGHDTMYWYKQDSKKFLKIMFSYNNKELIINETVPNRFSPKSPDKAHLNLHINSLELGDSAVYFCASSQPQIGILVATNEKLFFGSGTQLSVL.